These 11 T cell receptor beta chains were sequenced from one sample in a study of T cells in Graves' hyperthyroidism and ophthalmopathy. There were TCR beta CDR3 regions amplified from RNA transcripts. HTBI primers were used for first-round RT-PCR of the TCR CDR3. TCRdb called the multiplex PCR reads again in MiXCR, with one record for every CDR3 protein. The repertoire holds approximately 400,000 distinct CDR3 sequences, more than 14% seen once, with roughly a fifth in the top ten. The sample consisted of blood. Receptor source: a woman between 25 and 40 years old with Graves' ophthalmopathy.

A few counts support this clonotype. The rearrangement links TRBV6-1 to TRBJ2-7; unclear D gene. Germline CDR1 MNHNS, CDR2 SASEGT. Trimming removed 4 bases at V and 3 bases at J, with 10 bases between. The CDR3 spans 13 residues. CDR3 sequence reads: CASSATIYYEQYF. CDR3 in DNA: TGTGCCAGCAGTGCCACGATTTACTACGAGCAGTACTTC.

The V gene is TRBV5-1, the J gene TRBJ2-3; D is ambiguous. Trimming shortened V by 1 base and J by 0 bases, and 12 bases separated the two germline ends. The CDR3 runs 16 residues. The germline CDR1 and CDR2 sequences are SGHRS and YFSETQ. CDR3 loop: CASSLNHPPSTDTQYF. Written as DNA, the CDR3 is TGCGCCAGCAGCTTGAATCATCCCCCGAGCACAGATACGCAGTATTTT. Full variable domain (outside the CDR3, taken from reference TRBV5-1 and TRBJ2-3): KAGVTQTPRYLIKTRGQQVTLSCSPISGHRSVSWYQQTPGQGLQFLFEYFSETQRNKGNFPGRFSGRQFSNSRSEMNVSTLELGDSALYLCASSLNHPPSTDTQYFGPGTRLTVL.

This clonotype was seen at least ten times. The chain is built from TRBV2 and TRBJ1-4, with unresolved D. The CDR3 sequence is 16 residues long. The germline V gene has CDR1 SNHLY and CDR2 FYNNEI. V was pared by 6 bases and J by 3 bases, with 17 bases between. CDR3 region: CASSPHFMSANEKLFF. CDR3 DNA: TGTGCCAGCAGCCCACATTTCATGTCAGCTAATGAAAAACTGTTTTTT.

The chain employs TRBV27 and TRBJ2-7; 13 bases fit TRBD2. Germline loops: CDR1 MNHEY, CDR2 SMNVEV (reference sequence). The CDR3 has 16 amino acids. V lost 5 bases, J lost 5 bases, and 9 bases stayed unmatched. In nucleotides, the CDR3 is TGTGCCAGCAGTCCCTCAACTAGCGGGGGGGCCCACGAGCAGTACTTC. Amino acid sequence: CASSPSTSGGAHEQYF.

The sample holds many counts of this clonotype. V is TRBV2 and J is TRBJ2-1; D may be TRBD1 (6 bases). CDR3 length: 16 residues. Germline CDR1 reads SNHLY; CDR2 reads FYNNEI. The ends were cut back, 6 bases at V and 2 bases at J, with 17 bases in the middle. The CDR3 DNA sequence: TGTGCCAGCAGACTAACACCGGGACAAACCTACAATGAGCAGTTCTTC. Encoded protein: CASRLTPGQTYNEQFF.

This clonotype was seen ten or more times. The V call is TRBV3-1, the J call TRBJ2-5, with a weak D call TRBD2 (5 bases). This CDR3 has 15 amino acids. V lost 2 bases and J lost 7, with 17 bases in between. CDR1 is LGHDT, CDR2 YNNKEL, per germline (reference sequence). This CDR3 reads CASSQFDEGVGTQYF. The CDR3, as DNA: TGTGCCAGCAGCCAATTTGACGAGGGCGTAGGGACCCAGTACTTC.

This clonotype was detected ten times or more. V usage is TRBV28 and J usage is TRBJ2-6; maybe TRBD2 (6 bases). Trimming pared 3 bases from V and 3 bases from J, leaving 9 bases between. Germline assignment: CDR1 MDHEN and CDR2 SYDVKM. This CDR3 region has 15 residues. CDR3 in DNA: TGTGCCAGCAGTTTTGGAGGGGTTGGGGCCAACGTCCTGACTTTC. This sequence encodes CASSFGGVGANVLTF.

This clonotype came up many times. This sequence joins TRBV20-1 and TRBJ2-5, with 10 bases fitting TRBD2. Germline V gene data show CDR1 as DFQATT and CDR2 as SNEGSKA (reference sequence). V gave up 6 bases and J gave up 5 bases; unmatched junction bases: 9. This CDR3 contains 14 residues. This chain's CDR3 is CSAQSAGGYETQYF. As DNA, the CDR3 is TGCAGTGCGCAGTCAGCGGGGGGGTATGAGACCCAGTACTTC.

The chain employs TRBV15 and TRBJ1-4, with D tentatively TRBD1 (5 bases). CDR1 LNHNV and CDR2 YYDKDF come from the germline V gene (reference sequence). This CDR3 has 16 amino acids. Trimming stripped 0 bases from V and 8 bases from J, with 16 bases between. CDR3 coding DNA: TGTGCCACCAGCAGAGATAGTGGGGCAGTGGAAGAAAAACTGTTTTTT. It specifies CATSRDSGAVEEKLFF.

This rearrangement joins TRBV27 to TRBJ1-6; D gene uncertain. There are 14 residues in the CDR3. Germline assignment: CDR1 MNHEY and CDR2 SMNVEV (reference sequence). V was pared by 6 bases and J by 9 bases, with 15 bases between. DNA for the CDR3: TGTGCCAGCAGAGGCGGAGTTCTAAGTTCACCCCTCCACTTT. This codes for CASRGGVLSSPLHF.

This clonotype has a single count. This chain connects TRBV2 to TRBJ2-1, with TRBD2 matching over 14 bases. This CDR3 contains 16 residues. Trimming removed 8 bases from V and 2 bases from J; junction bases left unmatched: 5. Germline V lookup: CDR1 SNHLY, CDR2 FYNNEI. DNA for the CDR3: TGTGCCAGCCTTCCGACTAGCGGGGGGGCCTACAATGAGCAGTTCTTC. Its translation: CASLPTSGGAYNEQFF.